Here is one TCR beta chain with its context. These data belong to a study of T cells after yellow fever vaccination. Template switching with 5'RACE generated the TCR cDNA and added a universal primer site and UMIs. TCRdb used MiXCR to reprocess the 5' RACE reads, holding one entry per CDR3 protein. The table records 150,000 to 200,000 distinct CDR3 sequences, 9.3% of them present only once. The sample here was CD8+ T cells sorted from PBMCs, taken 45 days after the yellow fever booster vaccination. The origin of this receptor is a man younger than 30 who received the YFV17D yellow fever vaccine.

The CDR3 DNA sequence: TGTGCCAGCAGCTTGGGGCTAGCGGGGGGACTTGGGGATACGCAGTATTTT. Translating gives CASSLGLAGGLGDTQYF. The J gene is TRBJ2-3, the V gene TRBV5-4, with TRBD2 matching 11 bases. Germline V gene sequence: CDR1 SGHNT, CDR2 YYREEE (reference sequence). The CDR3 is 17 residues long. Trimming took 0 bases from V and 6 from J; bases not matched to a gene: 9.